Following are 30 T cell receptor beta chains from one sample sequenced in a study of shared clonotypes between healthy human individuals. Clones were read by immunoSEQ multiplex PCR, and TCRdb kept only the in-frame ones, dropping some. The sample includes over 1.4 million clones, roughly 96% seen only once; the top ten take approximately 1%. Specimen: naive CD4+ T cells sorted from blood. Specified subset: CD45RA+ positively selected. These receptor sequences come from a man aged 25-40 years in good health.

Only one count was recorded for this clone. The chain is built from TRBV19 and TRBJ1-5; D remains unclear. This CDR3 contains 13 residues. Between the trimmed V and J ends, which lost 3 bases and 5 bases, there was a span of 8 bases. Per the germline V gene, CDR1 is LNHDA and CDR2 is SQIVND (reference sequence). This CDR3 is CASSIRGDQPQHF. The DNA for the CDR3 is TGTGCCAGTAGTATCCGGGGAGATCAGCCCCAGCATTTT. Full variable domain (rest looked up from reference TRBV19 and TRBJ1-5): DGGITQSPKYLFRKEGQNVTLSCEQNLNHDAMYWYRQDPGQGLRLIYYSQIVNDFQKGDIAEGYSVSREKKESFPLTVTSAQKNPTAFYLCASSIRGDQPQHFGDGTRLSIL.

This chain connects TRBV29-1 to TRBJ2-7, with D perhaps TRBD1 (6 bases). This CDR3 spans 13 amino acids. Germline values: CDR1 SQVTM, CDR2 ANQGSEA. V shed 7 bases and J shed 2 bases, with 15 bases lying between them. The CDR3 coding sequence is TGCAGCGCCCAGGGGAAGGCGACCTACGAGCAGTACTTC. Translation: CSAQGKATYEQYF.

The chain uses TRBV2 and TRBJ2-5; no clear D. This CDR3 spans 11 amino acids. Trimming left V 3 bases short and J 5 bases short, with 4 bases between. The germline gives CDR1 SNHLY, CDR2 FYNNEI. The CDR3 sequence is CASSDYETQYF. The CDR3 DNA sequence: TGTGCCAGCAGTGATTACGAGACCCAGTACTTC.

This sequence joins TRBV7-9 and TRBJ1-4; TRBD1 might be the D (6 bases). The V and J ends lost 3 bases and 1 base respectively, with 12 bases between them. This CDR3 is 16 amino acids long. Germline CDR1 SEHNR, CDR2 FQNEAQ (reference sequence). CDR3 sequence: CASSFNRDVTNEKLFF. Written as DNA, the CDR3 is TGTGCCAGCAGCTTCAACAGGGACGTAACTAATGAAAAACTGTTTTTT. The full variable domain, completed using reference TRBV7-9 and TRBJ1-4, is DTGVSQNPRHKITKRGQNVTFRCDPISEHNRLYWYRQTLGQGPEFLTYFQNEAQLEKSRLLSDRFSAERPKGSFSTLEIQRTEQGDSAMYLCASSFNRDVTNEKLFFGSGTQLSVL.

In this sample, this clone turned up once. This sequence joins TRBV29-1 and TRBJ1-5, with D hard to call. Germline CDR1 and CDR2: SQVTM and ANQGSEA. Trimming took 3 bases from V and 2 from J, leaving 14 bases between them. The CDR3 has 15 amino acids. The DNA for the CDR3 is TGCAGCGTTGAGGTTGCGGGGTTTGGCAATCAGCCCCAGCATTTT. This codes for CSVEVAGFGNQPQHF. The whole variable domain, filled in from reference TRBV29-1 and TRBJ1-5, reads SAVISQKPSRDICQRGTSLTIQCQVDSQVTMMFWYRQQPGQSLTLIATANQGSEATYESGFVIDKFPISRPNLTFSTLTVSNMSPEDSSIYLCSVEVAGFGNQPQHFGDGTRLSIL.

The chain has TRBV29-1 and TRBJ2-1; D is unresolved. Germline values: CDR1 SQVTM, CDR2 ANQGSEA. The length of the CDR3 is 13 residues. Deletions cut 2 bases from V and 1 base from J, with 6 bases between. The CDR3 nucleotides read TGCAGCGTTGAATTTCAGTCCTACAATGAGCAGTTCTTC. It codes for CSVEFQSYNEQFF.

The chain uses TRBV7-8 and TRBJ2-1; D remains ambiguous. The V gene's germline CDR1 is SGHVS and CDR2 FQNEAQ. Between the trimmed V and J ends, which lost 0 bases and 6 bases, there was a span of 15 bases. The CDR3 spans 16 residues. The CDR3 protein is CASSLAGSLTANEQFF. The CDR3 DNA reads TGTGCCAGCAGCTTAGCAGGGTCCCTAACTGCCAATGAGCAGTTCTTC. Full variable domain (rest looked up from reference TRBV7-8 and TRBJ2-1): GAGVSQSPRYKVAKRGQDVALRCDPISGHVSLFWYQQALGQGPEFLTYFQNEAQLDKSGLPSDRFFAERPEGSVSTLKIQRTQQEDSAVYLCASSLAGSLTANEQFFGPGTRLTVL.

This chain uses TRBV7-3 with TRBJ2-3, with 10 bases that match TRBD1. The CDR3 runs 16 residues. CDR1 SGHTA and CDR2 FQGTGA come from the germline V gene. Losses at the gene ends were 5 bases for V and 3 bases for J; bases not matched to a gene: 8. CDR3 nucleotide sequence: TGTGCCAGCAGCACGAGAAGGACAGGGGGGACAGATACGCAGTATTTT. Translated, it gives CASSTRRTGGTDTQYF.

V gene TRBV28 combines with J gene TRBJ2-5; perhaps TRBD2 as D (6 bases). The germline V gene encodes CDR1 MDHEN and CDR2 SYDVKM. Deletions cut 4 bases from V and 4 bases from J, with 19 bases between. The CDR3 is made up of 16 amino acids. The CDR3 sequence: CASSSRGSGTSETQYF. The CDR3 bases are TGTGCCAGCAGTTCCCGAGGTAGCGGTACTTCAGAGACCCAGTACTTC.

The rearrangement uses TRBV25-1 and TRBJ2-1; the D gene is possibly TRBD1 (5 bases). With 1 base removed from V and 4 bases from J, the gap between germline ends came to 11 bases. CDR3 length: 15 residues. Germline assignment: CDR1 MGHDK and CDR2 SYGVNS. CDR3 region: CASSEFRANYNEQFF. DNA for the CDR3: TGTGCCAGCAGTGAATTCAGGGCGAATTACAATGAGCAGTTCTTC.

The V call is TRBV9, the J call TRBJ2-1; D unclear. V lost 2 bases and J 8 bases, leaving 11 bases between the germline ends. Germline V gene data show CDR1 as SGDLS and CDR2 as YYNGEE. The CDR3 covers 13 residues. CDR3 bases: TGTGCCAGCAGCGTCGACCGTTTGGATGAGCAGTTCTTC. It codes for CASSVDRLDEQFF. The full variable domain, rest sourced from reference TRBV9 and TRBJ2-1, is DSGVTQTPKHLITATGQRVTLRCSPRSGDLSVYWYQQSLDQGLQFLIQYYNGEERAKGNILERFSAQQFPDLHSELNLSSLELGDSALYFCASSVDRLDEQFFGPGTRLTVL.

This clone was found once. The chain carries TRBV4-2 and TRBJ2-1; 11 bases map to TRBD1. Germline CDR1 LGHNA, CDR2 YNFKEQ. The CDR3 runs to 17 residues. The trim removed 3 bases at V and 7 bases at J, leaving 11 bases unmatched. The CDR3 sequence is CASSHPPRDRGGNEQFF. The CDR3 DNA sequence: TGTGCCAGCAGCCACCCCCCCCGGGACAGGGGGGGAAATGAGCAGTTCTTC.

The chain links TRBV28 to TRBJ1-5; D is unresolved. The CDR3 runs to 16 residues. The germline gives CDR1 MDHEN, CDR2 SYDVKM. V was shortened by 3 bases and J by 4 bases, with 16 bases between the two germline ends. Here the CDR3 DNA reads TGTGCCAGCAGTTTTTACTACAGCCGCGCAAATCAGCCCCAGCATTTT. Amino acid sequence: CASSFYYSRANQPQHF. Full variable domain (missing parts from reference TRBV28 and TRBJ1-5): DVKVTQSSRYLVKRTGEKVFLECVQDMDHENMFWYRQDPGLGLRLIYFSYDVKMKEKGDIPEGYSVSREKKERFSLILESASTNQTSMYLCASSFYYSRANQPQHFGDGTRLSIL.

This clone was seen only once. V gene TRBV9 combines with J gene TRBJ1-1; 7 bases align to TRBD1. This CDR3 has 14 amino acids. Germline CDR1 reads SGDLS; CDR2 reads YYNGEE. J gave up 1 base and V 0 bases, and 0 bases lay outside the gene matches. In nucleotides, the CDR3 is TGTGCCAGCAGCGTAGACAGGGGGAACACTGAAGCTTTCTTT. The encoded protein is CASSVDRGNTEAFF.

The V call is TRBV15, the J call TRBJ1-5; 7 positions agree with TRBD1. Trimming took 4 bases from V and 2 from J; bases not matched to a gene: 11. This CDR3 has 17 residues. Germline V gene sequence: CDR1 LNHNV, CDR2 YYDKDF (reference sequence). The CDR3 nucleotides are TGTGCCACCAGCAAAGGGAAGGTCGACAGGGGCAATCAGCCCCAGCATTTT. Protein product: CATSKGKVDRGNQPQHF.

About this clone: The sample contains more than one DNA sequence encoding this CDR3. The V and J genes are TRBV5-4 and TRBJ2-7; no clear D gene. The CDR3 runs 13 residues. Per the germline V gene, CDR1 is SGHNT and CDR2 is YYREEE (reference sequence). Trimming took 4 bases from V and 3 from J, leaving 11 bases between them. The CDR3 here is CASSPRLGYEQYF. DNA for the CDR3: TGTGCCAGCAGCCCCCGTCTTGGCTACGAGCAGTACTTC.

The chain is built from TRBV27 and TRBJ2-7; TRBD2 aligns across 9 bases. Germline V gives CDR1 MNHEY, CDR2 SMNVEV (reference sequence). With 3 bases clipped from V and 2 bases from J, the junction kept 5 bases outside the gene matches. CDR3 length: 15 amino acids. The CDR3 loop reads CASSFLSGGTYEQYF. The CDR3 DNA is TGTGCCAGCAGTTTCCTTAGCGGGGGAACCTACGAGCAGTACTTC.

The chain has TRBV6-1 and TRBJ1-4, with TRBD1 matching 10 bases. Germline assignment: CDR1 MNHNS and CDR2 SASEGT. Germline trimming cut 8 bases from V and 7 bases from J; bases unmatched to any gene: 7. CDR3 size: 14 residues. CDR3 DNA: TGTGCCAGCGGCAACCGACAGGGGGCTGAAAAACTGTTTTTT. It specifies CASGNRQGAEKLFF.

V is TRBV7-9 and J is TRBJ2-3, with 10 bases that match TRBD1. CDR3 length: 16 amino acids. V lost 4 bases to trimming and J lost 4 bases; unmatched junction nucleotides: 8. Germline lookup yields CDR1 SEHNR and CDR2 FQNEAQ (reference sequence). The CDR3, as DNA: TGTGCCAGCAGCTACTTGGGACAGGGGCTGCCAGATACGCAGTATTTT. Its protein product is CASSYLGQGLPDTQYF.

This chain connects TRBV28 to TRBJ2-1; D is possibly TRBD2 (5 bases). This CDR3 is 15 amino acids long. The V gene lost 2 bases and the J gene lost 10 bases, with 18 bases spanning the gap. CDR1 MDHEN and CDR2 SYDVKM come from the germline V gene. DNA of the CDR3: TGTGCCAGCAGTTTAGAGACTACCTTGAGGCGGGAGCAGTTCTTC. Encoded protein: CASSLETTLRREQFF.

CDR3 nucleotide sequence: TGCGCCAGCAGCTTGACAGGGGCCGGGGCCAACGTCCTGACTTTC. Translation gives CASSLTGAGANVLTF. The chain joins TRBV5-1 to TRBJ2-6, with TRBD1 matching 7 bases. The CDR3 contains 15 residues. The V and J ends lost 1 base and 4 bases, in that order; junction bases with no gene match: 2. CDR1 and CDR2 (germline): SGHRS, YFSETQ.

The chain links TRBV7-7 to TRBJ2-2; D is uncertain. Trimming removed 1 base from V and 4 bases from J, with 4 bases in between. CDR1 SSHAT and CDR2 FNYEAQ come from the germline V gene (reference sequence). The CDR3 sequence is 13 residues long. The CDR3 region is CASSLDATGELFF. CDR3 DNA: TGTGCCAGCAGCTTAGACGCCACCGGGGAGCTGTTTTTT. Drawing the rest from reference TRBV7-7 and TRBJ2-2, the complete variable domain is GAGVSQSPRYKVTKRGQDVTLRCDPISSHATLYWYQQALGQGPEFLTYFNYEAQPDKSGLPSDRFSAERPEGSISTLTIQRTEQRDSAMYRCASSLDATGELFFGEGSRLTVL.

The chain links TRBV11-3 to TRBJ1-1, with a possible D match to TRBD1 (6 bases). There are 13 residues in the CDR3. Per the germline V gene, CDR1 is SGHNT and CDR2 is YENEEA. V was cut by 4 bases and J by 6 bases, with 12 bases left in between. CDR3 in amino acids: CASSWKQGSEAFF. In DNA, the CDR3 is TGTGCCAGCAGCTGGAAACAGGGTTCTGAAGCTTTCTTT.

Concerning this clone: The sample contains more than one DNA sequence encoding this CDR3. V usage is TRBV7-2 and J usage is TRBJ2-7, with 7 bases identical to TRBD1. V lost 2 bases, J lost 0 bases, and 4 bases stayed unmatched. The CDR3 length is 15 residues. Germline CDR1 is SGHTA and CDR2 is FQGNSA. DNA for the CDR3: TGTGCCAGCAGCTTACGGGACAGATCCTCCTACGAGCAGTACTTC. It is translated as CASSLRDRSSYEQYF.

This rearrangement joins TRBV6-1 to TRBJ2-7; D is perhaps TRBD2 (5 bases). Germline CDR1 MNHNS, CDR2 SASEGT. The CDR3 runs to 16 residues. V gave up 2 bases and J gave up 0 bases, with 14 bases separating them. CDR3 protein: CASSERGIAHSYEQYF. The CDR3 DNA reads TGTGCCAGCAGTGAACGGGGAATTGCCCACTCCTACGAGCAGTACTTC.

This clone occurred once. The V and J genes are TRBV6-4 and TRBJ1-4; D is ambiguous. Per the germline V gene, CDR1 is MRHNA and CDR2 is SNTAGT. The CDR3 is 15 residues long. Trimming removed 5 bases from V and 5 bases from J, with 15 bases in between. The CDR3 DNA is TGTGCCAGCAGTCCCTCCTTAGGCGCAAATGAAAAACTGTTTTTT. Amino acid sequence: CASSPSLGANEKLFF.

The rearrangement links TRBV4-3 to TRBJ2-3; no clear D gene. The V and J ends lost 0 bases and 4 bases respectively, with 17 bases between them. Per germline, CDR1 LGHNA and CDR2 YSLEER. The CDR3 contains 17 residues. CDR3 sequence (DNA): TGCGCCAGCAGCCAAGATATGTTCGTCGGTGGTTCAGATACGCAGTATTTT. Encoded protein: CASSQDMFVGGSDTQYF.

This chain links TRBV11-2 with TRBJ2-2, with 8 bases that match TRBD2. Germline V lookup: CDR1 SGHAT, CDR2 FQNNGV. After removal of 6 bases from V and 4 bases from J, the junction contained 4 bases not matched to a gene. This CDR3 contains 14 residues. CDR3 bases: TGTGCCAGCAGGGTAGCGGGGCCCACCGGGGAGCTGTTTTTT. It is translated as CASRVAGPTGELFF.

The rearrangement uses TRBV10-3 and TRBJ2-4; D gene unclear. The V gene's germline CDR1 is ENHRY and CDR2 SYGVKD. Trimming pared 0 bases from V and 8 bases from J, leaving 8 bases between. The CDR3 consists of 13 residues. The CDR3 DNA sequence: TGTGCCATCAGTGAGTCCGCCATCGACATTCAGTACTTC. Amino acid sequence: CAISESAIDIQYF.

This clone came up a few times. This chain uses TRBV7-2 with TRBJ2-2; unclear D gene. V lost 2 bases and J lost 6, with 4 bases in between. In germline, CDR1 is SGHTA, CDR2 FQGNSA. CDR3 size: 12 residues. The CDR3 sequence: CASSLWAGELFF. CDR3 sequence (DNA): TGTGCCAGCAGCTTATGGGCCGGGGAGCTGTTTTTT.